This TCR beta chain stems from a study of regulatory T cells in long-lasting Graves disease. For TCR beta, libraries came from iRepertoire HTBI primers and Arm-PCR of CDR3 regions. TCRdb reanalysed the multiplex PCR reads using MiXCR and keeps one entry per CDR3 protein. The repertoire has roughly 420,000 distinct CDR3 sequences, 14% of them found once; the top ten carry about a sixth. From germline, CDR1 is SGHRS and CDR2 YFSETQ. The CDR3 totals 13 residues. Trimming stripped 5 bases from V and 2 bases from J, with 11 bases between. Time point described: newly diagnosed GD, antithyroid drugs for less than 3 months. RNA extracted from PBMCs served as the sequencing template. This clonotype was seen at least ten times. These same records also appear under a second study, on T cells in Graves' hyperthyroidism and ophthalmopathy.

Sequenced here: peripheral blood mononuclear cells (PBMCs), sampled at new diagnosis, from a patient treated with antithyroid drugs. The J gene is TRBJ2-7, the V gene TRBV5-1; weak D call: TRBD1 (6 bases). This TCR came from a woman between 45 and 60 years old with Graves disease. In DNA, the CDR3 is TGCGCCAGCAGAGACAGGTTGACCTACGAGCAGTACTTC. It translates to CASRDRLTYEQYF.